This T cell receptor (beta chain) comes out of a study of blood T cell repertoires in COVID-19. The wider study: Acute and convalescent COVID-19 samples came from the United States, Italy and Spain. The analysed material was cDNA or gDNA that came from T cells, B-cell-depleted T cells, or PBMCs.

Assay: immunoSEQ multiplex PCR; the TCRdb copy retains only in-frame clones and omits some. In the table there are 400,000 to 450,000 clones, 85% to 90% of which are singletons. The sample consisted of peripheral blood. The source of this sequence is a man aged 18-30 years with COVID-19, enrolled during active disease.

The chain's CDR3 is CASSLARVEQPQHF. In DNA form, the CDR3 reads TGCGCCAGCAGCTTGGCGAGGGTAGAACAGCCCCAGCATTTT. The chain recombines TRBV5-1 with TRBJ1-5; no clear D. V lost 0 bases and J 7 bases, leaving 11 bases between the germline ends. The CDR3 is 14 amino acids. Per the germline V gene, CDR1 is SGHRS and CDR2 is YFSETQ.